This T cell receptor beta chain was identified in a study of Tregs in tolerant kidney transplant recipients. V was pared by 0 bases and J by 5 bases, with 10 bases between. Germline CDR1 is LGHNA and CDR2 is YSLEER. The CDR3 covers 14 residues. TCRdb's table, derived via immunoSEQ multiplex PCR, lists solely in-frame clones and lacks some. The sample records some 70,000 clones, about four fifths being singletons. Sequencing was done on a sample of CD4+ T cells from blood. The chain combines TRBV4-3 with TRBJ1-1; weak D call: TRBD1 (5 bases). The sequence derives from a human donor in good health. The CDR3 reads CASSQEGGATEAFF. CDR3 DNA: TGCGCCAGCAGCCAAGAGGGCGGGGCTACTGAAGCTTTCTTT.